Sequencing of this T cell receptor beta chain was carried out in a study of spatial heterogeneity in lung cancer. Time point meaning: sample taken at primary tumor resection. Patients with untreated early-stage non-small cell lung cancer, numbering 72, were the donors. Researchers sequenced whole RNA taken from tumor, nontumor lung or frozen PBMC without sorting. This clonotype has a count of ten or more. TCRdb fed the 5' RACE reads into MiXCR, producing one record per CDR3 protein. The table shows 39,000 or so distinct CDR3 sequences, with 7.5% occurring only once. Germline CDR1 reads SGHAT; CDR2 reads FQDESV (reference sequence). CDR3 size: 17 residues. V lost 3 bases to trimming and J lost 5 bases; unmatched junction nucleotides: 11.

The V call is TRBV11-1, the J call TRBJ2-1; 9 bases match TRBD2. The sample was PBMCs, taken at surgery. The source of this sequence is a male donor with early-stage non-small cell lung cancer. This CDR3 is CASSLVLGLAGNNEQFF. The CDR3 DNA is TGTGCCAGCAGCTTGGTCCTTGGGCTAGCGGGGAACAATGAGCAGTTCTTC.